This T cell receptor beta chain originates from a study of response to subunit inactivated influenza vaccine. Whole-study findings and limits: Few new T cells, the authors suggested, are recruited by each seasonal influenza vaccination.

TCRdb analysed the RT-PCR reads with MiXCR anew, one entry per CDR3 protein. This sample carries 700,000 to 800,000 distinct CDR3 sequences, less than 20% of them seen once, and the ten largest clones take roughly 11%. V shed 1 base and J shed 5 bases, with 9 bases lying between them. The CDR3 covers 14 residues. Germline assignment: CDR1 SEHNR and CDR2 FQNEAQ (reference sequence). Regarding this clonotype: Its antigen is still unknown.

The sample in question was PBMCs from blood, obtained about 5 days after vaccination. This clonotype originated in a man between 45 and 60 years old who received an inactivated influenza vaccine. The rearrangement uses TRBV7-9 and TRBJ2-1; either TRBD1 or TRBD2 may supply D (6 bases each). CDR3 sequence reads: CASSLGGGNNEQFF. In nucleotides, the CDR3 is TGTGCCAGCAGCTTAGGAGGGGGGAACAATGAGCAGTTCTTC.